This T cell receptor (beta chain) comes out of a study of blood T cell repertoires in COVID-19. Overall study context: The samples span acute and convalescent COVID-19 from the United States, Italy and Spain. PBMCs, B-cell-depleted T cells, or T cells provided the cDNA or gDNA that made up the material.

In the original processing: Amplifying reference gene primers gave estimates of nucleated cell counts. The table came from immunoSEQ multiplex PCR; TCRdb's copy has only in-frame clones and leaves some out. The V and J calls and clone size are taken from that table; D and trimming were inferred from the DNA. The sample shows under 100,000 clones, about 81% of them seen only once. The CDR3 is 14 amino acids. Germline CDR1 and CDR2: LNHDA and SQIVND (reference sequence). Trimming at V came to 6 bases and at J to 3 bases, leaving 6 bases not matched to a gene. The genes are TRBV19 and TRBJ2-7, with 9 bases aligning to TRBD1. The clonotype comes from a human donor in a cohort sampled during active COVID-19. The source material was peripheral blood. The CDR3 nucleotides read TGTGCCAGTAGCAGGGACAGGGCAAACTACGAGCAGTACTTC. This codes for CASSRDRANYEQYF.